A single sample gave rise to the 6 T cell receptor beta chains below, sequenced in a study of long-term antiretroviral therapy in people with HIV. Sequencing used immunoSEQ v3.0 at survey level. Sequencing was performed with immunoSEQ multiplex PCR; in TCRdb, only in-frame clones are kept and a portion is missing. Among about 24,000 clones, roughly 86% were seen once, and the ten largest hold about 9%. The sequencing here drew on unsorted PBMCs, taken 1.8 years before starting antiretroviral therapy. The receptors shown here come from a man aged 45-60 years with HIV.

The V gene is TRBV6-1, the J gene TRBJ2-7, with 10 bases lining up with TRBD2. The germline CDR1 and CDR2 sequences are MNHNS and SASEGT. Unmatched junction bases numbered 3, after V lost 4 bases and J lost 0 bases. The CDR3 totals 15 residues. The CDR3 coding sequence is TGTGCCAGCAGTGCTAGCGGGGGTAGCTCCTACGAGCAGTACTTC. This encodes CASSASGGSSYEQYF.

In DNA form, the CDR3 reads TGTGCCAGCAGCTTAGAACAGGGACAGACCCAGTACTTC. It is translated as CASSLEQGQTQYF. The V call is TRBV7-9, the J call TRBJ2-5; D possibly corresponds to TRBD1 (6 bases). Trimming left V 1 base short and J 6 bases short, with 9 bases between. Looked up from germline, CDR1 is SEHNR and CDR2 is FQNEAQ (reference sequence). The CDR3 runs to 13 residues.

The chain combines TRBV7-9 with TRBJ2-7, with 14 bases matching TRBD2. CDR1 is SEHNR, CDR2 FQNEAQ, per germline (reference sequence). The V and J ends lost 4 bases and 7 bases, in that order; junction bases with no gene match: 3. The CDR3 is made up of 14 amino acids. The CDR3, as DNA: TGTGCCAGCAGCTCCGGACTAGCGGGAGGAGAGCAGTACTTC. It encodes CASSSGLAGGEQYF. Variable domain in full (rest from reference TRBV7-9 and TRBJ2-7): DTGVSQNPRHKITKRGQNVTFRCDPISEHNRLYWYRQTLGQGPEFLTYFQNEAQLEKSRLLSDRFSAERPKGSFSTLEIQRTEQGDSAMYLCASSSGLAGGEQYFGPGTRLTVT.

The chain recombines TRBV5-1 with TRBJ2-5; D ambiguous. The V end was cut by 4 bases, the J end by 6 bases, with 7 bases between. Germline V gives CDR1 SGHRS, CDR2 YFSETQ. The CDR3 is 11 residues long. CDR3: CASSPDQTQYF. The CDR3 DNA reads as TGCGCCAGCAGCCCGGACCAGACCCAGTACTTC.

This clone was observed a handful of times. The chain couples TRBV5-1 to TRBJ2-2; no definite D call. V was shortened by 1 base and J by 0 bases, with 10 bases between the two germline ends. Looked up from germline, CDR1 is SGHRS and CDR2 is YFSETQ. The CDR3 is 16 residues long. The CDR3 sequence is CASSLFTAANTGELFF. CDR3 bases: TGCGCCAGCAGCTTGTTCACAGCCGCGAACACCGGGGAGCTGTTTTTT.

The table lists this clone with a count of one. This chain links TRBV30 with TRBJ2-6, with 7 nucleotides matching TRBD1. Losses at the gene ends were 0 bases for V and 5 bases for J; bases not matched to a gene: 19. The CDR3 is made up of 20 amino acids. CDR1 GTSNPN and CDR2 SVGIG come from the germline V gene (reference sequence). For the CDR3, the DNA is TGTGCCTGGAGTGTTCACGCATCCGGGACAGTTCTTCGACGGGCCAACGTCCTGACTTTC. This gives the protein CAWSVHASGTVLRRANVLTF. Full variable domain (outside the CDR3, taken from reference TRBV30 and TRBJ2-6): SQTIHQWPATLVQPVGSPLSLECTVEGTSNPNLYWYRQAAGRGLQLLFYSVGIGQISSEVPQNLSASRPQDRQFILSSKKLLLSDSGFYLCAWSVHASGTVLRRANVLTFGAGSRLTVL.